Listed below are T cell receptor beta chains from one sample, sequenced in a study of T-cell reconstitution after alpha-beta-depleted transplantation in children. Each CDR3 protein gets one entry after TCRdb re-called the PCR reads with MiXCR. The sample has some 500,000 distinct CDR3 sequences; about 18% are singletons. The specimen comprised PBMCs from the stem cell graft donor, sampled from the stem cell graft. The receptors originated from a human donor who donated a stem cell graft to a child with acute lymphoblastic leukemia. The CDR3 runs from the conserved cysteine through the conserved F or W. Fields, in order: clone size, V gene, CDR3 length, J gene, D gene, CDR3 DNA, CDR3 protein. D genes are given only for firm matches. Part of the rows lack a size; the others show once, few, many or a class for expanded clones.

>.|TRBV10-3|15|TRBJ2-5|TRBD1
TGTGCCATCAGTGCCTGGGACAGGGCCAAAGAGACCCAGTACTTC
CAISAWDRAKETQYF
>.|TRBV20-1|15|TRBJ1-1|.
TGCAGTGCTCTTCGGGGGGGGGTCATGAACACTGAAGCTTTCTTT
CSALRGGVMNTEAFF
>.|TRBV29-1|13|TRBJ2-7|.
TGCAGCGTTGAAGTCGGGCGACCTTACGAGCAGTACTTC
CSVEVGRPYEQYF
>few|TRBV6-5|16|TRBJ2-1|.
TGTGCCAGCAGTTACTCGTCCCGGCCCTCCTACAATGAGCAGTTCTTC
CASSYSSRPSYNEQFF
>few|TRBV20-1|15|TRBJ2-5|TRBD1
TGCAGTGCTAGTCGGCAGGGGGCTGTCGAAGAGACCCAGTACTTC
CSASRQGAVEETQYF
>.|TRBV12-3/TRBV12-4|14|TRBJ2-1|.
TGTGCCAGCAGTCCGCCTCCCACGGCGAATGAGCAGTTCTTC
CASSPPPTANEQFF
>few|TRBV6-1|17|TRBJ1-1|.
TGTGCCAGCAGTCGATCCCTGGTGGGAAGGAAGGACACTGAAGCTTTCTTT
CASSRSLVGRKDTEAFF
>many|TRBV12-3/TRBV12-4|14|TRBJ1-6|TRBD1
TGTGCCAGCAGTTTAGGGACAGGCTATTCACCCCTCCACTTT
CASSLGTGYSPLHF
>few|TRBV5-5|14|TRBJ1-2|TRBD1
TGTGCCAGCAGCCTAGGACAGGTCCCCTATGGCTACACCTTC
CASSLGQVPYGYTF
>.|TRBV5-5|15|TRBJ1-2|.
TGTGCCAGCAGCTTCCTTGGACAATCTAACTATGGCTACACCTTC
CASSFLGQSNYGYTF
>.|TRBV27|18|TRBJ2-7|.
TGTGCCAGCAGTTTATACGGCCCGGGAGTGAGGCTCCCCTACGAGCAGTACTTC
CASSLYGPGVRLPYEQYF
>.|TRBV18|15|TRBJ2-5|.
TGTGCCAGCTCACCCCAAGCCGGGACGCAAGAGACCCAGTACTTC
CASSPQAGTQETQYF
>few|TRBV27|14|TRBJ2-3|TRBD2
TGTGCCAGCAGGGGAGCGGGGGCACCAGATACGCAGTATTTT
CASRGAGAPDTQYF
>.|TRBV15|17|TRBJ1-6|.
TGTGCCACCAGCAGCGAAGGGACACTCGTGGGGGATTCACCCCTCCACTTT
CATSSEGTLVGDSPLHF
>few|TRBV29-1|14|TRBJ2-7|TRBD1
TGCAGCGTTGTGTATGGACAGGGTGCCCACGAGCAGTACTTC
CSVVYGQGAHEQYF
>.|TRBV25-1|15|TRBJ1-2|.
TGTGCCAGCAGTGAATCGTACTGGGACAAGTATGGCTACACCTTC
CASSESYWDKYGYTF
>few|TRBV21-1|17|TRBJ2-1|.
TGTGCCAGCAGCAAACGTTTCGGCGGGAGCTCCTACAATGAGCAGTTCTTC
CASSKRFGGSSYNEQFF
>few|TRBV10-3|15|TRBJ2-1|.
TGTGCCATCAGTGAGTCAACGGGGTCCTACAATGAGCAGTTCTTC
CAISESTGSYNEQFF
>few|TRBV20-1|12|TRBJ1-2|.
TGCAGTGCTAGATCTGGGGGCCTTGGCTACACCTTC
CSARSGGLGYTF
>.|TRBV4-1|16|TRBJ2-3|.
TGCGCCAGCAGCCCGGATTTGGGAGCGGGCACAGATACGCAGTATTTT
CASSPDLGAGTDTQYF
>few|TRBV27|16|TRBJ2-1|.
TGTGCCAGCAGTTTAGGAGCGGACACCTCATACAATGAGCAGTTCTTC
CASSLGADTSYNEQFF
>.|TRBV7-8|17|TRBJ1-1|TRBD1
TGTGCCAGCAGCTTAGCCAGTTGGGGACAGAGCAACACTGAAGCTTTCTTT
CASSLASWGQSNTEAFF
>once|TRBV10-3|16|TRBJ1-5|.
TGTGCCATCAGTGAGATCCAGGTGATTAGCAATCAGCCCCAGCATTTT
CAISEIQVISNQPQHF
>few|TRBV9|17|TRBJ2-3|TRBD2
TGTGCCAGCAGCGTAGTCGGACTAGCGGGAGGATTAGATACGCAGTATTTT
CASSVVGLAGGLDTQYF
>.|TRBV4-2|13|TRBJ2-2|.
TGTGCCAGCAGCCCAACAGGCATCGGGGAGCTGTTTTTT
CASSPTGIGELFF
>.|TRBV5-1|15|TRBJ2-5|TRBD1
TGCGCCAGCAGCTTGGAGGGGACAGGGGGAGAGACCCAGTACTTC
CASSLEGTGGETQYF